This is a list of T cell receptor beta chains from one sample in a study of early T cells in non-severe SARS-CoV-2 infection. MiXCR, run by TCRdb on the 5' RACE reads, gives a single entry per CDR3 protein. Among 60,000 or so distinct CDR3 sequences listed, about 8.9% were seen once. Sequencing was carried out using whole blood. The origin of the receptors is an adult who was a healthcare worker with PCR-confirmed SARS-CoV-2 infection or an uninfected control (not recorded which). Each CDR3 is given with its conserved first and last residue. A D gene is named only where the DNA matches it firmly. Size values are once, few and many counts, or a class for expanded clones, and some rows have none.

>many|TRBV5-1|TRBD2|TRBJ2-3|18
CASSLAGASGRPTDTQYF
TGCGCCAGCAGCCTCGCAGGGGCTAGCGGGAGACCCACAGATACGCAGTATTTT
>.|TRBV27|.|TRBJ2-7|15
CASSSSTGKGREQYF
TGTGCCAGCAGCTCCAGCACAGGGAAAGGGCGCGAGCAGTACTTC
>.|TRBV6-5|.|TRBJ1-3|14
CASTEAFSGNTIYF
TGTGCCAGCACCGAAGCCTTCTCTGGAAACACCATATATTTT
>many|TRBV2|.|TRBJ2-1|16
CASGSTGYSSYNEQFF
TGTGCCAGCGGGTCCACGGGGTATAGCTCCTACAATGAGCAGTTCTTC
>few|TRBV29-1|TRBD2|TRBJ2-3|13
CSGSTSGADTQYF
TGCAGCGGGTCGACTAGCGGGGCTGATACGCAGTATTTT
>few|TRBV5-1|TRBD1|TRBJ2-7|12
CASRSTGLEQYF
TGCGCCAGCAGATCGACAGGGCTCGAGCAGTACTTC
>many|TRBV6-2/TRBV6-3|TRBD2|TRBJ2-2|16
CASRPPGLADTGELFF
TGTGCCAGCAGACCCCCGGGACTAGCGGACACCGGGGAGCTGTTTTTT
>few|TRBV24-1|TRBD2|TRBJ2-4|13
CATSTSGENIQYF
TGTGCCACCAGTACCAGCGGGGAGAACATTCAGTACTTC
>many|TRBV14|.|TRBJ2-3|15
CASSQKRVVADTQYF
TGTGCCAGCAGCCAAAAACGTGTCGTCGCGGATACGCAGTATTTT
>.|TRBV5-1|.|TRBJ1-1|13
CASSYKVNTEAFF
TGCGCCAGCAGCTATAAAGTGAACACTGAAGCTTTCTTT
>many|TRBV20-1|TRBD2|TRBJ2-5|13
CSAQGLDQETQYF
TGCAGTGCTCAGGGACTAGACCAAGAGACCCAGTACTTC
>few|TRBV29-1|.|TRBJ2-7|14
CSVDGASSRSEQYF
TGCAGCGTTGATGGGGCTAGCAGCCGTTCCGAGCAGTACTTC
>many|TRBV13|TRBD1|TRBJ2-7|13
CASSSWDRGEQYF
TGTGCCAGCAGCTCCTGGGACAGGGGCGAGCAGTACTTC
>many|TRBV28|.|TRBJ1-1|12
CASSPRDPEAFF
TGTGCCAGCAGTCCAAGGGACCCTGAAGCTTTCTTT
>many|TRBV5-6|.|TRBJ2-1|11
CASSLNFEQFF
TGTGCCAGCAGCTTGAATTTTGAGCAGTTCTTC
>few|TRBV20-1|.|TRBJ2-2|15
CSALGISPNTGELFF
TGCAGTGCCCTGGGAATTAGCCCGAACACCGGGGAGCTGTTTTTT
>.|TRBV6-1|.|TRBJ1-6|15
CASSIYTSYNSPLHF
TGTGCCAGCAGCATCTACACCTCCTATAATTCACCCCTCCACTTT
>many|TRBV7-9|TRBD2|TRBJ2-1|14
CASSFAGGGNEQFF
TGTGCCAGCAGCTTCGCGGGAGGTGGGAATGAGCAGTTCTTC
>many|TRBV5-1|TRBD2|TRBJ2-5|18
CASSLRSILAGVGETQYF
TGCGCCAGCAGCTTAAGAAGTATATTAGCGGGGGTCGGAGAGACCCAGTACTTC
>many|TRBV7-9|TRBD2|TRBJ2-7|15
CASSYSSGRAEEQYF
TGTGCCAGCAGCTACTCTAGCGGGAGGGCCGAAGAGCAGTACTTC
>many|TRBV28|TRBD2|TRBJ2-7|15
CATKAPSGSSYEQYF
TGTGCCACAAAAGCCCCTAGCGGGAGCTCCTACGAGCAGTACTTC
>few|TRBV5-4|TRBD2|TRBJ2-4|16
CASSTGTSGRLNIQYF
TGTGCCAGCAGCACGGGGACTAGCGGGAGGTTAAACATTCAGTACTTC
>once|TRBV20-1|.|TRBJ2-7|12
CSAGPSPYEQYF
TGCAGTGCTGGACCCTCCCCCTACGAGCAGTACTTC
>.|TRBV12-3/TRBV12-4|.|TRBJ2-2|14
CASSGSRVIGELFF
TGTGCCAGCAGTGGATCCAGGGTGATCGGGGAGCTGTTTTTT
>many|TRBV7-9|.|TRBJ1-4|15
CASSSGAINNEKLFF
TGTGCCAGCAGCTCGGGGGCGATCAATAATGAAAAACTGTTTTTT
>.|TRBV5-4|TRBD1|TRBJ1-2|16
CASSKAGTGNDGGYTF
TGTGCCAGCAGCAAGGCCGGGACAGGGAACGATGGTGGCTACACCTTC
>many|TRBV7-9|TRBD1|TRBJ1-2|15
CASSLGPGQGAGYTF
TGTGCCAGCAGCTTAGGGCCGGGACAGGGAGCTGGCTACACCTTC
>few|TRBV10-3|TRBD2|TRBJ2-5|16
CAISASGTSGSETQYF
TGTGCCATCAGTGCCTCCGGGACTAGCGGGAGTGAGACCCAGTACTTC
>few|TRBV7-2|.|TRBJ2-3|13
CASSLTGPDTQYF
TGTGCCAGCAGCTTAACAGGGCCAGATACGCAGTATTTT
>.|TRBV7-6|TRBD1|TRBJ1-3|17
CASSLMSRGTAGNTIYF
TGTGCCAGCAGCTTGATGAGCCGGGGGACAGCAGGAAACACCATATATTTT
>.|TRBV28|TRBD1|TRBJ2-7|15
CASSSPRTGSYKQYF
TGTGCCAGCAGTTCACCACGGACAGGGAGCTACAAGCAGTACTTC
>few|TRBV29-1|TRBD2|TRBJ2-3|16
CSAREGLAGVEDTQYF
TGCAGCGCCCGAGAGGGACTAGCGGGAGTAGAAGATACGCAGTATTTT
>many|TRBV28|TRBD2|TRBJ2-1|17
CASSYFPAGGSYNEQFF
TGTGCCAGCAGTTATTTTCCAGCGGGAGGTTCCTACAATGAGCAGTTCTTC
>.|TRBV20-1|.|TRBJ1-4|14
CSARDARVVEKLFF
TGCAGTGCTAGAGATGCCAGGGTAGTCGAAAAACTGTTTTTT
>few|TRBV5-4|TRBD2|TRBJ2-5|17
CASSLPGSRMAGASQYF
TGTGCCAGCAGCTTGCCTGGAAGTAGGATGGCGGGAGCGAGCCAGTACTTC
>medium-sized|TRBV7-8|.|TRBJ1-3|14
CASIKGSSGNTIYF
TGTGCCAGCATCAAGGGGTCTTCTGGAAACACCATATATTTT
>.|TRBV28|.|TRBJ2-3|13
CASTLYAGDTQYF
TGTGCCAGCACCCTTTATGCAGGAGATACGCAGTATTTT
>many|TRBV10-2|TRBD1|TRBJ1-2|14
CASSESGQAYGYTF
TGCGCCAGCAGTGAGTCCGGACAGGCCTATGGCTACACCTTC
>.|TRBV20-1|TRBD2|TRBJ2-5|14
CSAYSGRIQETQYF
TGCAGTGCATATAGCGGGAGAATACAAGAGACCCAGTACTTC
>many|TRBV29-1|.|TRBJ1-1|13
CSVERGSKTEAFF
TGCAGCGTTGAACGGGGGTCAAAGACTGAAGCTTTCTTT
>many|TRBV7-9|.|TRBJ2-1|16
CASSLRSRSSYNEQFF
TGTGCCAGCAGCTTGAGATCCAGGAGCTCCTACAATGAGCAGTTCTTC
>many|TRBV12-2|.|TRBJ1-2|18
CASRLAEVWVCPNYGYTF
TGTGCAAGTCGCTTAGCCGAAGTATGGGTATGTCCTAACTATGGCTACACCTTC
>.|TRBV7-8|.|TRBJ1-2|13
CASSPTRGYGYTF
TGTGCCAGCAGCCCTACAAGGGGCTATGGCTACACCTTC
>.|TRBV27|.|TRBJ2-4|14
CASSLNGVQDIQYF
TGTGCCAGCAGTTTAAATGGGGTCCAGGACATTCAGTACTTC
>few|TRBV27|.|TRBJ1-5|15
CASSRNENSNQPQHF
TGTGCCAGCAGTCGAAATGAGAACAGCAATCAGCCCCAGCATTTT
>many|TRBV7-9|.|TRBJ1-2|14
CASSLVQVEHGYTF
TGTGCCAGCAGCTTAGTCCAGGTTGAGCATGGCTACACCTTC
>.|TRBV28|TRBD2|TRBJ2-3|15
CASSLSSGRTDTQYF
TGTGCCAGCAGTTTATCTAGCGGGAGGACAGATACGCAGTATTTT
>many|TRBV3-1|.|TRBJ1-2|14
CASSQQMAFYGYTF
TGTGCCAGCAGCCAGCAGATGGCTTTCTATGGCTACACCTTC
>few|TRBV6-5|TRBD2|TRBJ2-1|13
CASRETSGREQFF
TGTGCCAGCAGAGAGACTAGCGGGCGTGAGCAGTTCTTC
>many|TRBV5-8|.|TRBJ2-5|15
CASSLGTADIETQYF
TGTGCCAGCAGCTTGGGGACAGCGGATATAGAGACCCAGTACTTC
>few|TRBV28|.|TRBJ2-6|15
CASSFGATGANVLTF
TGTGCCAGCAGTTTTGGGGCTACTGGGGCCAACGTCCTGACTTTC
>many|TRBV28|.|TRBJ2-7|13
CASSHREVYEQYF
TGTGCCAGCAGCCACAGGGAGGTATACGAGCAGTACTTC
>few|TRBV20-1|.|TRBJ1-1|15
CSANSGSSPNTEAFF
TGCAGTGCCAATAGCGGGAGCTCCCCGAACACTGAAGCTTTCTTT
>few|TRBV28|.|TRBJ1-6|14
CASREGSYNSPLHF
TGTGCCAGCAGGGAAGGATCCTATAATTCACCCCTCCACTTT
>many|TRBV29-1|TRBD1|TRBJ2-6|16
CSVQTLQGAGANVLTF
TGCAGCGTGCAAACCCTACAGGGGGCTGGGGCCAACGTCCTGACTTTC
>many|TRBV29-1|.|TRBJ2-3|11
CSVDWTDTQYF
TGCAGCGTTGATTGGACAGATACGCAGTATTTT
>few|TRBV19|.|TRBJ1-6|14
CAAGDTFYNSPLHF
TGTGCGGCCGGAGACACCTTCTATAATTCACCCCTCCACTTT
>many|TRBV29-1|TRBD2|TRBJ2-1|18
CSVEGELQREGRYNEQFF
TGCAGCGTTGAAGGGGAACTTCAGCGGGAGGGCCGCTACAATGAGCAGTTCTTC